These 23 T cell receptor beta chains were all obtained from the same sample, sequenced in a study of cytomegalovirus exposure and HLA in healthy donors. In the PCR, 60 Vbeta and 13 Jbeta primers were used. Clones were sequenced by immunoSEQ multiplex PCR, and TCRdb holds only the in-frame ones, with some missing. The sample includes some 100,000 clones, about 76% seen only once; the top ten take 2.2%. The sample consisted of PBMCs. The receptors originated from a woman in her twenties or thirties in good health and CMV-seronegative.

This chain joins TRBV19 and TRBJ2-5; D is perhaps TRBD1 (7 bases). The tail of the sequence fits TRBJ2-7 better, so the J call may be wrong. Germline assignment: CDR1 LNHDA and CDR2 SQIVND (reference sequence). The CDR3 spans 15 residues. The CDR3 nucleotides are TGTGCCAGTAGTTCCACCCCCAGGGGGGTCAACGAGCAGTACTTC. Translating gives CASSSTPRGVNEQYF.

V and J are TRBV6-1 and TRBJ2-1; 7 bases fit TRBD1. Unmatched junction bases numbered 6, after V lost 1 base and J lost 6 bases. The germline V gene has CDR1 MNHNS and CDR2 SASEGT. CDR3 size: 15 residues. The CDR3 here is CASSEGTGPGNEQFF. CDR3 nucleotide sequence: TGTGCCAGCAGTGAAGGGACAGGACCCGGCAATGAGCAGTTCTTC.

The chain employs TRBV6-1 and TRBJ1-1, with D perhaps matching TRBD1 (6 bases). V lost 1 base to trimming and J lost 11 bases, with 11 bases between them. The CDR3 is 12 residues long. CDR1 MNHNS and CDR2 SASEGT come from the germline V gene. The CDR3 DNA is TGTGCCAGCAGTGAAGGAGACAGGAGGGCTTTCTTT. It translates to CASSEGDRRAFF.

This clone was observed a single time. The rearrangement links TRBV5-1 to TRBJ2-5; D not resolved. The CDR3 length is 14 residues. V shed 4 bases and J shed 3 bases, with 13 bases lying between them. Per the germline V gene, CDR1 is SGHRS and CDR2 is YFSETQ. The CDR3 DNA follows: TGCGCCAGCAGCCTTGGGCGCGAGAAAGAGACCCAGTACTTC. It is translated as CASSLGREKETQYF. The full variable domain, its missing parts supplied by reference TRBV5-1 and TRBJ2-5, is KAGVTQTPRYLIKTRGQQVTLSCSPISGHRSVSWYQQTPGQGLQFLFEYFSETQRNKGNFPGRFSGRQFSNSRSEMNVSTLELGDSALYLCASSLGREKETQYFGPGTRLLVL.

The rearrangement joins TRBV18 to TRBJ2-3, with 8 positions matching TRBD2. Germline V lookup: CDR1 KGHSH, CDR2 LQKENI. This CDR3 is built from 15 residues. V lost 3 bases, J lost 0 bases, and 2 bases stayed unmatched. In DNA form, the CDR3 reads TGTGCCAGCTCACCCGGACTAGCCAGCACAGATACGCAGTATTTT. Amino acids: CASSPGLASTDTQYF.

The chain is built from TRBV19 and TRBJ1-5; 7 positions agree with TRBD1. The CDR3 covers 12 residues. Germline V gene data show CDR1 as LNHDA and CDR2 as SQIVND (reference sequence). V trimming: 7 bases; J trimming: 7 bases; junction bases outside the gene matches: 4. The chain's CDR3 is CASKGGEQPQHF. The CDR3 bases are TGTGCCAGTAAAGGGGGCGAACAGCCCCAGCATTTT.

The CDR3 DNA sequence: TGTGCCAGCAGCTTAGCGGCCGGGACAGGGTATGGCTACACCTTC. Its translation is CASSLAAGTGYGYTF. The chain is built from TRBV7-8 and TRBJ1-2; 9 positions agree with TRBD1. Germline assignment: CDR1 SGHVS and CDR2 FQNEAQ. CDR3 length: 15 amino acids. V was clipped by 0 bases and J by 5 bases; unmatched bases: 4.

This rearrangement joins TRBV5-4 to TRBJ2-1; D is unresolved. With 6 bases removed from V and 6 bases from J, the gap between germline ends came to 13 bases. The germline V gene has CDR1 SGHNT and CDR2 YYREEE (reference sequence). There are 13 residues in the CDR3. CDR3 in DNA: TGTGCCAGCACCCCGAGTACCCGCAATGAGCAGTTCTTC. Translated, it gives CASTPSTRNEQFF.

The chain has TRBV29-1 and TRBJ2-1; 9 nucleotides line up with TRBD2. Germline loops: CDR1 SQVTM, CDR2 ANQGSEA. The CDR3 covers 16 residues. The trim removed 5 bases at V and 0 bases at J, leaving 8 bases unmatched. The chain's CDR3 is CSVFKSGRSSYNEQFF. The CDR3 bases are TGCAGCGTTTTTAAGAGCGGGAGGAGCTCCTACAATGAGCAGTTCTTC.

The chain recombines TRBV7-9 with TRBJ2-7; TRBD1 matches at 9 bases. The CDR3 length is 16 residues. J lost 4 bases, V lost 4 bases, and 11 bases had no gene match. In germline, CDR1 is SEHNR, CDR2 FQNEAQ (reference sequence). The CDR3 DNA sequence: TGTGCCAGCAGCTCAAGGCGGGGACAGGGATTGTACGAGCAGTACTTC. Translating gives CASSSRRGQGLYEQYF. Full variable domain (remainder filled in from reference TRBV7-9 and TRBJ2-7): DTGVSQNPRHKITKRGQNVTFRCDPISEHNRLYWYRQTLGQGPEFLTYFQNEAQLEKSRLLSDRFSAERPKGSFSTLEIQRTEQGDSAMYLCASSSRRGQGLYEQYFGPGTRLTVT.

The CDR3: CASSLAGSSYEQYF. For the CDR3, the DNA is TGTGCCAGCAGTTTAGCGGGGAGCTCCTACGAGCAGTACTTC. This sequence joins TRBV27 and TRBJ2-7; D is possibly TRBD2 (6 bases). CDR3 size: 14 residues. V was trimmed by 2 bases and J by 0 bases, leaving 8 bases between them. The V gene's germline CDR1 is MNHEY and CDR2 SMNVEV (reference sequence).

Turning to this clone: This CDR3 is also generated by other DNA sequences in the sample. The gene calls are TRBV4-1 and TRBJ2-1; 14 bases are shared with TRBD2. The V gene end was trimmed by 1 base and the J gene end by 9 bases; junction bases not matched to a gene: 2. Germline V gene lookup returns CDR1 MGHRA and CDR2 YSYEKL. The CDR3 has 15 amino acids. The CDR3 here is CASSQGLAGGGEQFF. CDR3 nucleotides: TGCGCCAGCAGCCAAGGACTAGCGGGGGGGGGTGAGCAGTTCTTC.

This chain connects TRBV7-2 to TRBJ2-7; 7 nucleotides align to TRBD1. V shed 5 bases, J shed 3 bases, and the junction held 7 bases outside the gene matches. This CDR3 is 14 amino acids long. From germline, CDR1 is SGHTA and CDR2 FQGNSA. The CDR3 loop reads CASSGTGVDYEQYF. In nucleotides, the CDR3 is TGTGCCAGCAGCGGCACAGGGGTCGACTACGAGCAGTACTTC.

This clone was seen a few times. The chain links TRBV6-5 to TRBJ2-2, with D perhaps TRBD1 (5 bases). The CDR3 has 15 amino acids. Trimming removed 1 base from V and 0 bases from J, with 6 bases in between. The germline CDR1 and CDR2 sequences are MNHEY and SVGAGI. The DNA of the CDR3 is TGTGCCAGCAGTTACTGGGGCACGAACACCGGGGAGCTGTTTTTT. Protein: CASSYWGTNTGELFF.

Details on this clone: An end of the junction differs from the germline gene, which may be a read error. The rearrangement links TRBV7-9 to TRBJ1-1, with TRBD1 matching over 7 bases. Germline CDR1 SEHNR, CDR2 FQNEAQ (reference sequence). The CDR3 sequence is 14 residues long. The CDR3 DNA is TGTTCCAGCAGCTCCTACAGGGGTAACACTGAAGCTTTCTTT. It yields the protein CSSSSYRGNTEAFF.

The chain uses TRBV29-1 and TRBJ2-7; D possibly corresponds to TRBD2 (5 bases). Germline loops: CDR1 SQVTM, CDR2 ANQGSEA. With 0 bases removed from V and 2 bases from J, the gap between germline ends came to 14 bases. The CDR3 covers 15 residues. The CDR3 bases are TGCAGCGTTGAAGATCGGTCGAGCGGAACCTACGAGCAGTACTTC. This encodes CSVEDRSSGTYEQYF.

The V call is TRBV4-3, the J call TRBJ2-1; D uncertain. This CDR3 is 13 amino acids long. Germline CDR1 reads LGHNA; CDR2 reads YSLEER. V was cut by 0 bases and J by 10 bases, with 10 bases left in between. The CDR3 nucleotides read TGCGCCAGCAGCCAAGAGAGGCAGAGCGAGCAGTTCTTC. It yields the protein CASSQERQSEQFF.

The chain carries TRBV27 and TRBJ2-6; TRBD1 agrees at 8 bases. Germline V gives CDR1 MNHEY, CDR2 SMNVEV (reference sequence). Trimming at V came to 2 bases and at J to 8 bases, leaving 8 bases not matched to a gene. CDR3 length: 16 amino acids. CDR3 sequence (DNA): TGTGCCAGCAGTTTAAGTAGCGGACAGGGCCCCAACGTCCTGACTTTC. This gives the protein CASSLSSGQGPNVLTF.

This chain uses TRBV28 with TRBJ1-3, with D uncertain. Germline-derived CDR1 and CDR2 are MDHEN and SYDVKM. The V end was cut by 8 bases, the J end by 2 bases, with 13 bases between. This CDR3 has 14 amino acids. CDR3 loop: CASVSSSPGNTIYF. CDR3 sequence (DNA): TGTGCCAGCGTATCCTCCAGTCCTGGAAACACCATATATTTT.

The chain couples TRBV19 to TRBJ2-6, with D perhaps matching TRBD1 (5 bases). The germline V gene encodes CDR1 LNHDA and CDR2 SQIVND (reference sequence). The CDR3 has 16 residues. V lost 4 bases to trimming and J lost 0 bases, with 10 bases between them. The CDR3 DNA reads as TGTGCCAGTAGTAGGGGCGTACTCTCTGGGGCCAACGTCCTGACTTTC. This gives the protein CASSRGVLSGANVLTF.

This rearrangement joins TRBV18 to TRBJ2-5, with D possibly being TRBD2 (7 bases). The DNA end is more similar to TRBJ2-7, so the J call may be wrong. From germline, CDR1 is KGHSH and CDR2 LQKENI. The CDR3 is 14 residues long. CDR3 DNA sequence: TGTGCCAGCTCACCAAACAGGGAGGGTTACGAGCAGTACTTC. Encoded protein: CASSPNREGYEQYF.

This clone came up a few times. The chain combines TRBV2 with TRBJ2-1; TRBD2 aligns across 12 bases. The junction had 2 bases not matched to a gene; V was cut back by 1 base and J by 10 bases. CDR3 length: 14 amino acids. Germline V gives CDR1 SNHLY, CDR2 FYNNEI. The CDR3 nucleotides are TGTGCCAGCAGTGAAGGGCTAGCGGGAGGGGAGCAGTTCTTC. Encoded protein: CASSEGLAGGEQFF.

V gene TRBV19 combines with J gene TRBJ2-7, with 14 bases aligning to TRBD2. With 2 bases clipped from V and 5 bases from J, the junction kept 8 bases outside the gene matches. The germline V gene encodes CDR1 LNHDA and CDR2 SQIVND (reference sequence). The CDR3 sequence is 17 residues long. CDR3 DNA: TGTGCCAGTAGTATACGCCGCGGGACTAGCGGGAGCCACGAGCAGTACTTC. Translated: CASSIRRGTSGSHEQYF.